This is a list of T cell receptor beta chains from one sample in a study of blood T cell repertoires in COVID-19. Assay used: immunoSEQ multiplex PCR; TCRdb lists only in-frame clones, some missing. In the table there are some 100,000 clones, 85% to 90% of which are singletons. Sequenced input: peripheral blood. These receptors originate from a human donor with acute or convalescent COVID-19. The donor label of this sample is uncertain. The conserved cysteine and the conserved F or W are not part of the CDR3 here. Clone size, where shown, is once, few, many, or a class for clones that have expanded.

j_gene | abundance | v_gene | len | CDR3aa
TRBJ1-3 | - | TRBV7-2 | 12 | ASSQADSGNTIY
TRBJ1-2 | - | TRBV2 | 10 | ASSERSHGYT
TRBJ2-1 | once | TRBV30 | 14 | AWSRQGAGSYNEQF
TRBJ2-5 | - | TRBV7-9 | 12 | ASSARTGQETQY
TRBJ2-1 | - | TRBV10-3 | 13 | AISESKGTGNEQF
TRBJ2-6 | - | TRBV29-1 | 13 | SVIRGASGANVLT
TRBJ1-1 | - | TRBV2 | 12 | ASRADSLNTEAF
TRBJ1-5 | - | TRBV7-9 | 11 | ASSLGVAQPQH
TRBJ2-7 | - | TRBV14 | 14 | ASSQAGTVFSYEQY
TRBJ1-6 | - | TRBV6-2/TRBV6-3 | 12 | ASSQTGEGSPLH
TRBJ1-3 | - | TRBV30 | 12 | AWTRTGSGNTIY
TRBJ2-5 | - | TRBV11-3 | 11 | ASSRSRAETQY
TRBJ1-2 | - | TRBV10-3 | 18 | AISELPLRSLPDRAYGYT
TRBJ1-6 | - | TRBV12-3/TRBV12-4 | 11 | ASSYQTRSPLH